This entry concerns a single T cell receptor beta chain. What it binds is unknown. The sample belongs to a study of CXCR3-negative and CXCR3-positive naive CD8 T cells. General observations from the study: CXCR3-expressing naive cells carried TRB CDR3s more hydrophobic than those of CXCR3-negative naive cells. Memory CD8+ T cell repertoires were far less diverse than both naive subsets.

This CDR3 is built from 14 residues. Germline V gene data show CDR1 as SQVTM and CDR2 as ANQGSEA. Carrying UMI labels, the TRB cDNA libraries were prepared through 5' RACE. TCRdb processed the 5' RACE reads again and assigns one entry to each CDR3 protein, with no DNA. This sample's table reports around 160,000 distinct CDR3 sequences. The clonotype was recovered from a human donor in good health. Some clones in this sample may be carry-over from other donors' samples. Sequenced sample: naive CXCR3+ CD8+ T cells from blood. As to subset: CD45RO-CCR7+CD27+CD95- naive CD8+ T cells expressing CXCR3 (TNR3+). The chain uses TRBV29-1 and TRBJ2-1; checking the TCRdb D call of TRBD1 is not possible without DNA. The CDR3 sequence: CSVRGGESSNEQFF.